The 11 T cell receptor beta chains reported below all come from one sample, sequenced in a study of human T cells and chemical hapten exposure. MiXCR was run by TCRdb on the 5' RACE reads, yielding one entry per CDR3 protein. The sample includes 120,000 to 150,000 distinct CDR3 sequences, about 4% of them seen just once. Total RNA came from unfractionated whole blood. Receptors originate from a female donor in good health.

On this clonotype: A much larger clone differs by one base, so this may be a read error. The gene calls are TRBV25-1 and TRBJ2-7; maybe TRBD1 (5 bases). The CDR3 runs to 15 residues. Germline V gives CDR1 MGHDK, CDR2 SYGVNS. Trimming shortened V by 3 bases and J by 5 bases, and 17 bases separated the two germline ends. Written as DNA, the CDR3 is TGTGCCAGCAGTGAGGGCGGCAGGGCAGGCGACGAGCAGTACTTC. Encoded protein: CASSEGGRAGDEQYF.

Ten or more counts support this clonotype. At one boundary the junction diverges from the germline segment, which might be a read error. In nucleotides, the CDR3 is TGTGCCAGCGGCGGACAGGGGGCTTCCCTGGGCTGGGATTTT. It encodes CASGGQGASLGWDF. The V call is TRBV28, the J call TRBJ1-4; TRBD1 matches at 11 bases. The CDR3 contains 14 residues. Germline CDR1 reads MDHEN; CDR2 reads SYDVKM.

This clonotype was detected many times. The chain combines TRBV6-1 with TRBJ1-1; D is unclear. Trimming pared 3 bases from V and 0 bases from J, leaving 8 bases between. Germline lookup yields CDR1 MNHNS and CDR2 SASEGT. This CDR3 spans 14 amino acids. The CDR3, as DNA: TGTGCCAGCAGTGATGGACCGTTGAACACTGAAGCTTTCTTT. This gives the protein CASSDGPLNTEAFF.

Many counts were recorded for this clonotype. The V gene is TRBV12-3 or TRBV12-4, the J gene TRBJ1-1, with TRBD1 as a possible D gene (5 bases). The CDR3 extends over 17 amino acids. V lost 2 bases to trimming and J lost 0 bases, with 16 bases between them. In DNA, the CDR3 is TGTGCCAGCAGTTTAAAAGGGGACTCGGGGGTGAACACTGAAGCTTTCTTT. Protein product: CASSLKGDSGVNTEAFF.

This clonotype was seen at least ten times. The chain has TRBV28 and TRBJ1-2, with D uncertain. V lost 3 bases and J lost 2, with 4 bases in between. This CDR3 comprises 12 residues. Germline V gene data show CDR1 as MDHEN and CDR2 as SYDVKM. CDR3 amino acids: CASSLINYGYTF. The DNA of the CDR3 is TGTGCCAGCAGTTTGATAAACTATGGCTACACCTTC.

This clonotype was seen at least ten times. This rearrangement joins TRBV5-1 to TRBJ1-1; D uncertain. Trimming pared 4 bases from V and 4 bases from J, leaving 17 bases between. Germline CDR1 is SGHRS and CDR2 is YFSETQ. This CDR3 is built from 15 residues. CDR3 sequence (DNA): TGCGCCAGCAGCGCGACAATAAAGGGCGGCACTGAAGCTTTCTTT. Its protein is CASSATIKGGTEAFF.

As concerns this clonotype: This could be a read error, since a much larger clone is one nucleotide away. The CDR3, as DNA: TGTGCCAGCAGTGGATACTATCAGCCCCAGAATTTT. Amino acid sequence: CASSGYYQPQNF. The rearrangement links TRBV2 to TRBJ1-5; D is uncertain. The CDR3 covers 12 residues. Germline V gene data show CDR1 as SNHLY and CDR2 as FYNNEI.

This clonotype was counted many times. The chain carries TRBV5-1 and TRBJ2-3; the D is unclear. The CDR3 totals 13 residues. Germline lookup yields CDR1 SGHRS and CDR2 YFSETQ. Trimming shortened V by 4 bases and J by 2 bases, and 8 bases separated the two germline ends. Written as DNA, the CDR3 is TGCGCCAGCAGCACCGGGCCCACAGATACGCAGTATTTT. It specifies CASSTGPTDTQYF.

Many counts were recorded for this clonotype. The chain has TRBV4-3 and TRBJ2-7; 7 bases agree with TRBD2. J was trimmed by 3 bases and V by 1 base; bases with no gene match: 0. The CDR3 length is 13 residues. CDR1 LGHNA and CDR2 YSLEER come from the germline V gene. CDR3: CASSQGGGYEQYF. CDR3 bases: TGCGCCAGCAGCCAAGGCGGGGGCTACGAGCAGTACTTC.

On this clonotype: A read error may explain this, as a much larger clone is one base away. The rearrangement links TRBV20-1 to TRBJ1-5; no definite D call. Germline CDR1 reads DFQATT; CDR2 reads SNEGSKA (reference sequence). Trimming removed 6 bases from V and 2 bases from J, with 20 bases in between. This CDR3 contains 16 residues. The chain's CDR3 is CSATSRIGNGNQPQHF. As DNA, the CDR3 is TGCAGTGCCACCTCTAGAATCGGGAATGGCAATCAGCCCCAGCATTTT.

This clonotype was recorded many times. The chain recombines TRBV2 with TRBJ2-3; D is unclear. Germline loops: CDR1 SNHLY, CDR2 FYNNEI. CDR3 length: 11 amino acids. Deletions cut 10 bases from V and 5 bases from J, with 10 bases between. The CDR3 DNA follows: TGTGCCACATCCCCAAAAGATACGCAGTATTTT. Encoded protein: CATSPKDTQYF.